The rows below give T cell receptor beta chains drawn from one sample of a study of cytomegalovirus exposure and HLA in healthy donors. Here immunoSEQ multiplex PCR was the method, and the copy in TCRdb shows in-frame clones only, minus some. This sample has about 120,000 clones; more than 65% occur once, and the top ten carry roughly 6%. Sequenced material: PBMCs. The receptors were gathered from a man younger than 35 in good health and CMV-seropositive. Each CDR3 is given with its conserved first and last residue. The order of the fields is V gene, J gene, D gene, clone size, CDR3 DNA, CDR3 protein. The D gene is left open where the match is weak. Where a row states a size, it is once, few, many or the class of an expanded clone; other rows omit it.

>TRBV30|TRBJ2-5|TRBD1|NA
TGTGCCTGGATGGGACAGGGGGTGAGAGCCCAGTACTTC
CAWMGQGVRAQYF
>TRBV10-2|TRBJ2-6|TRBD1|few
TGCGCCAGCAGAGAACGGGACAGCCCTGGGGCCAACGGCCTGACTTTC
CASRERDSPGANGLTF
>TRBV29-1|TRBJ2-1|NA|few
TGCAGCGTTGTACCCTACGCCCACAATGAGCAGTTCTTC
CSVVPYAHNEQFF
>TRBV4-1|TRBJ1-2|NA|NA
TGCGCCAGCAGCCAAGGCGGGGGGATATATGGCTACACCTTC
CASSQGGGIYGYTF
>TRBV6-1|TRBJ2-2|NA|NA
TGTGCCAGCAAAGCTTACCCCACCGGGGAGCTGTTTTTT
CASKAYPTGELFF
>TRBV11-3|TRBJ2-1|TRBD2|NA
TGTGCCAGCAGCCCGATGACTAGCGGGAGCTATGATGAGCAGTTCTTC
CASSPMTSGSYDEQFF
>TRBV2|TRBJ1-2|TRBD1|few
TGTGCCAGCAGCTGGGGGACAGGGGGCGGCTATGGCTACACCTTC
CASSWGTGGGYGYTF
>TRBV15|TRBJ1-1|NA|once
TGTGCCACAGGGGAAGTTGACACTGAAGCTTTCTTT
CATGEVDTEAFF
>TRBV5-1|TRBJ2-7|NA|NA
TGCGCCAGCAGCTTTACAGTTACCTACGAGCAGTACTTC
CASSFTVTYEQYF
>TRBV5-1|TRBJ2-7|NA|NA
TGCGCCAGCAGCTTGTGGGGGCGAACCACCTACGAGCAGTACTTC
CASSLWGRTTYEQYF
>TRBV5-6|TRBJ2-7|TRBD2|NA
TGTGCCAGCAGCTGGGGTGTAGCGGGGGCCCTCCGGGAGCAGTACTTC
CASSWGVAGALREQYF
>TRBV30|TRBJ1-2|TRBD1|NA
TGTGCCTGGATCGGGGGACAGGCCATGAGTAGCTATGGCTACACCTTC
CAWIGGQAMSSYGYTF
>TRBV27|TRBJ1-3|NA|NA
TGTGCCAGCAGAACTGACTCTGGAAACACCATATATTTT
CASRTDSGNTIYF
>TRBV6-6|TRBJ1-1|NA|NA
TGTGCCACCCGGGAGACGGGTAACACTGAAGCTTTCTTT
CATRETGNTEAFF
>TRBV25-1|TRBJ2-5|NA|few
TGTGCCAGCGGTCTGGGGGGTCGCGAGACCCAGTACTTC
CASGLGGRETQYF
>TRBV7-9|TRBJ2-5|TRBD2|NA
TGTGCCAGCAAGCCCGGCGGGGGCCAAGAGACCCAGTACTTC
CASKPGGGQETQYF
>TRBV5-4|TRBJ1-1|TRBD1|NA
TGTGCCAGCGGGACAGGGGATTTGACCACTGAAGCTTTCTTT
CASGTGDLTTEAFF
>TRBV5-1|TRBJ2-5|TRBD2|NA
TGCGCCAGCAGCAACCGGGTTTGGGGGAGGGCCTCGGGAGAGACCCAGTACTTC
CASSNRVWGRASGETQYF
>TRBV12-5|TRBJ2-1|NA|NA
TGTGCTAGCACCCAAAGCGGCTCCTACAATGAGCAGTTCTTC
CASTQSGSYNEQFF
>TRBV4-1|TRBJ1-6|TRBD1|NA
TGCGCCAGCAGCCAAGGGTGGGACAGAGCCATCTATAATTCACCCCTCCACTTT
CASSQGWDRAIYNSPLHF
>TRBV13|TRBJ2-2|TRBD2|NA
TGTGCCAGCAGCTTAGTTAGCGGGGTGAACACCGGGGAGCTGTTTTTT
CASSLVSGVNTGELFF
>TRBV9|TRBJ1-2|TRBD1|NA
TGTGCCAGCAGCCCCCGGACAGGGAACTATGGCTACACCTTC
CASSPRTGNYGYTF
>TRBV28|TRBJ1-5|TRBD1|NA
TGTGCCAGCAGTTCCTGGACAGGGGGGAATCAGCCCCAGCATTTT
CASSSWTGGNQPQHF
>TRBV10-1|TRBJ1-3|TRBD1|NA
TGCGCCAGTGGGGACAGTGGCTCTGGAAACACCATATATTTT
CASGDSGSGNTIYF
>TRBV6-5|TRBJ2-5|TRBD2|few
TGTGCCAGCGGCGGGAGAACGGAGACCCAGTACTTC
CASGGRTETQYF
>TRBV9|TRBJ1-2|TRBD1|NA
TGTGCCAGCAGCGCGACAGGGGGAAACTATGGCTACACCTTC
CASSATGGNYGYTF
>TRBV30|TRBJ2-7|TRBD1|NA
TGTGCCTGGAGTCGGACAGGAAGCTCCTACGAGCAGTACTTC
CAWSRTGSSYEQYF
>TRBV5-1|TRBJ1-6|TRBD1|NA
TGCGCCAGCAGCCCGGGACAGGGCAAGTCACCCCTCCACTTT
CASSPGQGKSPLHF
>TRBV5-4|TRBJ2-7|NA|few
TGTGCCAGCAGCTTAGGGGGGGCGGGCGAGCAGTACTTC
CASSLGGAGEQYF
>TRBV5-1|TRBJ1-2|TRBD1|NA
TGCGCCAGCAGCTTGGGCGGGACAGGGGGTTTCGACTATGGCTACACCTTC
CASSLGGTGGFDYGYTF
>TRBV4-2|TRBJ2-3|TRBD1|NA
TGTGCCAGCAGCCAGGTGACAGGGGGGTACACAGATACGCAGTATTTT
CASSQVTGGYTDTQYF
>TRBV2|TRBJ2-5|TRBD1|NA
TGTGCCAGCAGTATTCCAGGGGGCTTCCGGGAGACCCAGTACTTC
CASSIPGGFRETQYF
>TRBV6-5|TRBJ2-1|TRBD2|NA
TGTGCCAGCAGTTACTCGGCGGGAGGGCCGGAAAATGAGCAGTTCTTC
CASSYSAGGPENEQFF
>TRBV19|TRBJ1-2|TRBD1|NA
TGTGCCAGTAGTATCGGGACAGCTCCTAACTATGGCTACACCTTC
CASSIGTAPNYGYTF
>TRBV19|TRBJ2-7|TRBD1|NA
TGTGCCAGTAGGAGGGACAGGAGCTCCTACGAGCAGTACTTC
CASRRDRSSYEQYF
>TRBV27|TRBJ2-6|NA|NA
TGTGCCAGCAGTTCGTCAAACTCTGGGGCCAACGGCCTGACTTTC
CASSSSNSGANGLTF
>TRBV13|TRBJ2-7|TRBD2|NA
TGTGCCAGCAGCCCAGGAGGTAGCGGGACCCACGAGCAGTACTTC
CASSPGGSGTHEQYF
>TRBV5-6|TRBJ1-2|TRBD1|NA
TGTGCCAGCAGCAACCGGGACAGGGTTTCCCGCACCTATGGCTACACCTTC
CASSNRDRVSRTYGYTF
>TRBV19|TRBJ1-5|NA|once
TGTGCCAGTACTCCTCGGGGGTGGAATTACAATCAGCCCCAGCATTTT
CASTPRGWNYNQPQHF
>TRBV7-9|TRBJ2-1|TRBD2|NA
TGTGCCAGCAGCGCCACTAGCGACTACAATGAGCAGTTCTTC
CASSATSDYNEQFF
>TRBV10-3|TRBJ2-1|NA|NA
TGTGCCATCAGTGAGTCGAAACAGGGAGGGTCCTACAATGAGCAGTTCTTC
CAISESKQGGSYNEQFF
>TRBV6-5|TRBJ1-1|NA|few
TGTGCCAGCAGTTACAGGGGAGGCACTGAAGCTTTCTTT
CASSYRGGTEAFF
>TRBV27|TRBJ2-7|NA|NA
TGTGCCAGCAGTTTTGCCAGGAACTACGAGCAGTACTTC
CASSFARNYEQYF
>TRBV19|TRBJ2-1|TRBD2|NA
TGTGCCAGCCTTCGGGTCGCGGGGGATTCCTACAATGAGCAGTTCTTC
CASLRVAGDSYNEQFF
>TRBV5-1|TRBJ2-5|NA|NA
TGCGCCAGCAGCCCGGGACATCCGGAGCAGTACTTC
CASSPGHPEQYF
>TRBV28|TRBJ1-6|NA|NA
TGTGCCACACAGGGCCCACCCCTCCACTTT
CATQGPPLHF
>TRBV5-4|TRBJ1-2|TRBD1|NA
TGTGCCAGCAGCTTGGAGGTACAGGGGTATGGCTACACCTTC
CASSLEVQGYGYTF
>TRBV10-1|TRBJ2-2|NA|NA
TGCGCCAGCACTGAGCGTAGGGGGAACACCGGGGAGCTGTTTTTT
CASTERRGNTGELFF
>TRBV4-2|TRBJ1-2|NA|NA
TGTGCCAGCAGCCACCCACAATCAGGCGACTATGGCTACACCTTC
CASSHPQSGDYGYTF
>TRBV25-1|TRBJ2-5|NA|NA
TGTGCCAGCAAGGGGTGGACAGAGACCCGGTACTTC
CASKGWTETRYF
>TRBV5-1|TRBJ1-2|NA|NA
TGCGCCAGCAGCTTCATTCAGGGAGGCTATGGCTACACCTTC
CASSFIQGGYGYTF
>TRBV29-1|TRBJ2-4|NA|NA
TGCAGCGTTGAGGTAGGGGGGGTGTTGAACATTCAGTACTTC
CSVEVGGVLNIQYF
>TRBV28|TRBJ2-5|TRBD1|NA
TGTGCCAGCAGGGGTCAGGGGGCTTTGGGGACCCAGTACTTC
CASRGQGALGTQYF
>TRBV28|TRBJ1-2|NA|NA
TGTGCCAGCAGTTTCGGAGGGGATGGCTACACCTTC
CASSFGGDGYTF
>TRBV6-5|TRBJ1-1|NA|NA
TGTGCCAGCAGTTACGCTGCAGGAACTGAAGCTTTCTTT
CASSYAAGTEAFF
>TRBV2|TRBJ1-1|NA|NA
TGTGCCAGTACGCGGAACACTGAAGCTTTCTTT
CASTRNTEAFF
>TRBV27|TRBJ2-7|TRBD2|NA
TGTGCCAGCAGTTTATCTGGCGGGAGCGAATTTTACGAGCAGTACTTC
CASSLSGGSEFYEQYF